This TCR beta chain was captured by sequencing in a study of cytotoxic CD8 clonotypes in ibrutinib-treated CLL. The wider study: By median approximately 63 months, around twelve had progressed and approximately 15 stayed remitted; responses had been 2 complete and around 24 partial. Findings of the study overall: Baseline values of clonality outstripped age-matched healthy donors and followed circulating CD8+ T-cell counts. On treatment, the uncommon public clonotypes contracted or remained stable.

Worth noting for this clone: What it binds is not known.

Clones were read by immunoSEQ multiplex PCR, and TCRdb kept only the in-frame ones, dropping some. The repertoire consists of 150,000 to 200,000 clones, with 70% to 85% occurring once and the leading ten covering about 2%. Approximately 2 micrograms of genomic DNA came from cryopreserved PBMCs for TCR beta libraries. The junction had 5 bases not matched to a gene; V was cut back by 10 bases and J by 3 bases. The CDR3 is 13 amino acids. CDR1 ENHRY and CDR2 SYGVKD come from the germline V gene. The chain is built from TRBV10-3 and TRBJ2-7; 11 positions match TRBD1. The sequenced sample was PBMCs, obtained after 12 months of ibrutinib treatment. The clonotype comes from a human donor with chronic lymphocytic leukemia. CDR3 sequence (DNA): TGTGCCACCCTCGGGACAGGGGGCTACGAGCAGTACTTC. Protein: CATLGTGGYEQYF.